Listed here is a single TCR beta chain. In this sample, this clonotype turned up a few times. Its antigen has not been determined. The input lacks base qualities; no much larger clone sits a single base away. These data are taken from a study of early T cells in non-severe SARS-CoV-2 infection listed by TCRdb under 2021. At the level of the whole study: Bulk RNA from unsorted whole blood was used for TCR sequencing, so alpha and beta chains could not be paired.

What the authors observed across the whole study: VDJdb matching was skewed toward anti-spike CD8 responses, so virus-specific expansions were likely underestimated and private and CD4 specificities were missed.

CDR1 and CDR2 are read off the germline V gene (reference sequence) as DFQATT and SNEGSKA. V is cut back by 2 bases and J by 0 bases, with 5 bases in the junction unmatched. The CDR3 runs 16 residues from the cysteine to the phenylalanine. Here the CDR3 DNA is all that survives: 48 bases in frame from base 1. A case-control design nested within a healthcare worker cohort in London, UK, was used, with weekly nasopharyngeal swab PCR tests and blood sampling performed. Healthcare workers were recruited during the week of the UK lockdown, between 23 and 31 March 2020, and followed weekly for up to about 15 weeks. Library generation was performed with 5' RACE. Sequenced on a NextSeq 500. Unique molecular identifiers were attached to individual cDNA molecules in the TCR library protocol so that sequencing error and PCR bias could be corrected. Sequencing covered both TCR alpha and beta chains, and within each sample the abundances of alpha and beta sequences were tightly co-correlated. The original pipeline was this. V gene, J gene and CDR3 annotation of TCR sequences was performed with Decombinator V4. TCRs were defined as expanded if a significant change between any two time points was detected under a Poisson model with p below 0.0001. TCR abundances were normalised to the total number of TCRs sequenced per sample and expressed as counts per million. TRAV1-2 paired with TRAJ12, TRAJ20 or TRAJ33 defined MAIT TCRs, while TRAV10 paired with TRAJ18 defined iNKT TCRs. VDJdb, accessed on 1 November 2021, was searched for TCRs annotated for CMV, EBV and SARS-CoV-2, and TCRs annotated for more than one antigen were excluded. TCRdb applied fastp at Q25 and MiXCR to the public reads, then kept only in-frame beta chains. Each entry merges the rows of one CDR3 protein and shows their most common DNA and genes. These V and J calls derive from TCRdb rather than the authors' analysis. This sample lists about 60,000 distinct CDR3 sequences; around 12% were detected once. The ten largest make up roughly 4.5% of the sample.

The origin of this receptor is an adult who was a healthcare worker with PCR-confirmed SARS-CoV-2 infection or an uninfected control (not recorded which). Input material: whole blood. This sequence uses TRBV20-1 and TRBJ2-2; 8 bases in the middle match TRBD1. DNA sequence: TGCAGTGCTAGACAGGGGGCCTCATCGAACACCGGGGAGCTGTTTTTT. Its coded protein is CSARQGASSNTGELFF.